Presented here are 21 T cell receptor beta chains from one specimen sequenced in a study of blood T cells in healthy people across ages. A second PCR, run for roughly 7 to 12 cycles, used a sample-barcoded 5' primer plus a J-beta primer mix. TCRdb independently ran MiXCR on the 5' RACE reads; one entry per CDR3 protein. The data show hundreds of thousands of distinct CDR3 sequences, 56% seen once. Sequenced input: blood. These receptors all stem from a man aged 35 to 55 in good health.

The chain links TRBV7-2 to TRBJ2-3, with 9 bases that match TRBD1. V was pared by 5 bases and J by 2 bases, with 20 bases of the junction left unmatched. The V gene's germline CDR1 is SGHTA and CDR2 FQGNSA. The CDR3 runs to 20 residues. CDR3 sequence (DNA): TGTGCCAGCAGCATACCACCGGGACAGGGCCCCATTTCGCCCACAGATACGCAGTATTTT. This codes for CASSIPPGQGPISPTDTQYF.

CDR3 in amino acids: CSVERQGRGYEQFF. DNA of the CDR3: TGCAGCGTTGAACGGCAGGGCCGCGGGTATGAGCAGTTCTTC. The chain joins TRBV29-1 to TRBJ2-1; perhaps D is TRBD1 or TRBD2 (5 bases each). Germline assignment: CDR1 SQVTM and CDR2 ANQGSEA. CDR3 size: 14 residues. V lost 2 bases and J lost 8, with 16 bases in between.

Written as DNA, the CDR3 is TGTGCCAGCAGCCAAGTCCCGGGAGGGCGCGAGCAGTACTTC. Protein: CASSQVPGGREQYF. V gene TRBV14 combines with J gene TRBJ2-7, with 8 positions matching TRBD2. The CDR3 totals 14 residues. Trimming cost V 1 base and J 6 bases; bases outside gene matches: 5. From germline, CDR1 is SGHDN and CDR2 FVKESK.

This clonotype was seen more than once but under ten times. The rearrangement joins TRBV29-1 to TRBJ2-1, with TRBD2 matching 14 bases. The CDR3 is 13 residues long. V gave up 7 bases and J gave up 8 bases; unmatched junction bases: 4. The germline V gene has CDR1 SQVTM and CDR2 ANQGSEA. The CDR3 DNA reads TGCAGCGGAAGACTAGCGGGGGGGCATGAGCAGTTCTTC. It translates to CSGRLAGGHEQFF.

This chain joins TRBV6-6 and TRBJ2-3, with D perhaps being TRBD1 or TRBD2 (5 bases each). With 10 bases removed from V and 2 bases from J, the gap between germline ends came to 22 bases. This CDR3 is built from 16 residues. CDR1 and CDR2 from the germline V gene are MNHNY and SVGAGI (reference sequence). The CDR3 DNA reads TGTGCCACCAGGGAGCAGGGCCCGATGTACACAGATACGCAGTATTTT. Residues: CATREQGPMYTDTQYF.

This chain links TRBV15 with TRBJ2-5; 8 positions agree with TRBD2. CDR3 size: 15 residues. Germline V gene lookup returns CDR1 LNHNV and CDR2 YYDKDF (reference sequence). The trim removed 2 bases at V and 5 bases at J, leaving 7 bases unmatched. In DNA form, the CDR3 reads TGTGCCACCAGCAGACGATTAACTAGCGGTGAGACCCAGTACTTC. It yields the protein CATSRRLTSGETQYF.

The CDR3 loop is CSARDRGGFYEQYF. The CDR3 DNA is TGCAGTGCTAGAGATCGGGGGGGGTTCTACGAGCAGTACTTC. The chain links TRBV20-1 to TRBJ2-7; 8 nucleotides agree with TRBD2. Germline CDR1 DFQATT, CDR2 SNEGSKA (reference sequence). V dropped 0 bases and J dropped 3; count of bases not matched to a gene: 4. The CDR3 contains 14 residues.

This chain links TRBV5-6 with TRBJ2-1, with no clear D. V lost 4 bases and J lost 0, with 11 bases in between. Germline assignment: CDR1 SGHDT and CDR2 YYEEEE. The CDR3 runs to 15 residues. The CDR3 coding sequence is TGTGCCAGCAGCGCATCTGGCGGCTCCTACAATGAGCAGTTCTTC. It is translated as CASSASGGSYNEQFF.

There are a few counts of this clonotype. The chain uses TRBV4-2 and TRBJ2-3, with 11 positions matching TRBD2. This CDR3 has 16 amino acids. V was clipped by 8 bases and J by 4 bases; unmatched bases: 11. Germline values: CDR1 LGHNA, CDR2 YNFKEQ. CDR3 region: CASGGHSGGAADTQYF. In DNA form, the CDR3 reads TGTGCCAGCGGGGGTCATAGCGGGGGGGCGGCAGATACGCAGTATTTT.

This chain joins TRBV28 and TRBJ2-7; D is perhaps TRBD1 or TRBD2 (5 bases each). This CDR3 region has 13 residues. V lost 6 bases, J lost 4 bases, and 13 bases lay in between. The V gene's germline CDR1 is MDHEN and CDR2 SYDVKM. The CDR3 DNA follows: TGTGCCAGCAGGGGGGTGGTGGGGTACGAGCAGTACTTC. This codes for CASRGVVGYEQYF. Filled out from reference TRBV28 and TRBJ2-7, the complete variable domain reads DVKVTQSSRYLVKRTGEKVFLECVQDMDHENMFWYRQDPGLGLRLIYFSYDVKMKEKGDIPEGYSVSREKKERFSLILESASTNQTSMYLCASRGVVGYEQYFGPGTRLTVT.

This clonotype was recorded many times. V is TRBV29-1 and J is TRBJ2-5; maybe TRBD2 (7 bases). Per the germline V gene, CDR1 is SQVTM and CDR2 is ANQGSEA. V was pared by 3 bases and J by 5 bases, with 10 bases between. There are 12 residues in the CDR3. The CDR3 region is CSVEGRGETQYF. DNA of the CDR3: TGCAGCGTTGAGGGGAGGGGGGAGACCCAGTACTTC.

This chain uses TRBV20-1 with TRBJ1-4; TRBD1 matches 7 bases. The CDR3 has 18 residues. V lost 0 bases and J lost 8; bases outside the gene matches: 18. Germline loops: CDR1 DFQATT, CDR2 SNEGSKA (reference sequence). The CDR3 protein is CSARDSEDRISMGEKLFF. For the CDR3, the DNA is TGCAGTGCTAGAGATTCCGAGGACAGGATCTCGATGGGCGAAAAACTGTTTTTT.

The chain combines TRBV20-1 with TRBJ1-3; D might be TRBD1 (6 bases). Germline-derived CDR1 and CDR2 are DFQATT and SNEGSKA (reference sequence). This CDR3 has 17 amino acids. V was pared by 1 base and J by 4 bases, with 20 bases between. The CDR3 coding sequence is TGCAGTGCTAGAGGAGGGCAGGGGAGAGGATTCGGAAACACCATATATTTT. Protein sequence: CSARGGQGRGFGNTIYF.

Comments on this clonotype: The junction differs from germline at one of its ends, possibly a read error. This sequence joins TRBV5-1 and TRBJ1-1, with a tentative D call TRBD1 (5 bases). The CDR3 totals 14 residues. The germline V gene encodes CDR1 SGHRS and CDR2 YFSETQ. The CDR3 loop reads CASSLRQGNTEAFF. The DNA of the CDR3 is TGTGCCAGCAGCTTAAGGCAGGGGAACACTGAAGCTTTCTTT.

This clonotype turned up a few times. The chain couples TRBV29-1 to TRBJ2-3; D not resolved. CDR3 length: 12 amino acids. Germline loops: CDR1 SQVTM, CDR2 ANQGSEA. Deletions cut 4 bases from V and 4 bases from J, with 9 bases between. The CDR3 spells CSVGSGADTQYF. The CDR3 DNA reads TGCAGCGTTGGGTCAGGAGCAGATACGCAGTATTTT.

The CDR3 sequence: CSARVTEAFF. CDR3 sequence (DNA): TGCAGTGCTAGAGTCACTGAAGCTTTCTTT. The rearrangement uses TRBV20-1 and TRBJ1-1; D gene ambiguous. Between the trimmed V and J ends, which lost 1 base and 4 bases, there was a span of 1 base. The CDR3 loop spans 10 amino acids. Germline V CDR1 and CDR2: DFQATT, SNEGSKA (reference sequence).

The chain carries TRBV12-3 or TRBV12-4 and TRBJ2-1; 15 nucleotides agree with TRBD2. V lost 9 bases to trimming and J lost 1 base; unmatched junction nucleotides: 13. The CDR3 length is 19 residues. The CDR3 DNA follows: TGTGCCAGTCAACGTCGGACTAGCGGGGGGGCCGGGTCCTACAATGAGCAGTTCTTC. Translation: CASQRRTSGGAGSYNEQFF.

The chain joins TRBV29-1 to TRBJ2-7; 7 bases fit TRBD1. Germline V gene sequence: CDR1 SQVTM, CDR2 ANQGSEA. Trimming took 2 bases from V and 0 from J; bases not matched to a gene: 4. The CDR3 contains 14 residues. CDR3 residues: CSVERQGDSYEQYF. The CDR3, as DNA: TGCAGCGTTGAACGGCAGGGGGACTCCTACGAGCAGTACTTC.

V gene TRBV20-1 combines with J gene TRBJ1-5, with 7 bases identical to TRBD1. This CDR3 comprises 13 residues. CDR1 and CDR2 (germline): DFQATT, SNEGSKA (reference sequence). V gave up 5 bases and J gave up 3 bases; unmatched junction bases: 4. CDR3 bases: TGCAGTGCTTATGACAGGGTCAATCAGCCCCAGCATTTT. This sequence encodes CSAYDRVNQPQHF.

This chain joins TRBV7-9 and TRBJ1-2; 7 nucleotides align to TRBD1. CDR1 SEHNR and CDR2 FQNEAQ come from the germline V gene (reference sequence). The CDR3 is 15 amino acids. V was pared by 5 bases and J by 4 bases, with 10 bases of the junction left unmatched. CDR3 DNA sequence: TGTGCCAGCAGCCCCGGGACAGATCGCTCCTATGGCTACACCTTC. It encodes CASSPGTDRSYGYTF.

The chain uses TRBV7-6 and TRBJ2-7; TRBD2 matches at 10 bases. TRBJ2-5 explains the end of the DNA better; the J call may be wrong. CDR1 is SGHVS and CDR2 is FNYEAQ in the germline V gene. The CDR3 sequence is 19 residues long. The CDR3 reads CASSLWSDSGGPNTGTQYF. The CDR3 DNA follows: TGTGCCAGCAGCTTATGGTCTGATAGCGGGGGGCCAAACACCGGGACCCAGTACTTC.